Here is one T cell receptor beta chain with its context. The sample belongs to a study of blood T cells in healthy people across ages. Sample-barcoded 5' priming and a J-beta primer mix drove a second PCR of about 6 to 12 cycles. A single record per CDR3 protein comes from TCRdb applying MiXCR to the 5' RACE reads. The repertoire holds around 1,900,000 distinct CDR3 sequences, with about 39% as singletons. Trimming took 1 base from V and 0 from J, leaving 7 bases between them. The germline CDR1 and CDR2 sequences are MGHRA and YSYEKL. The CDR3 spans 14 residues. The TCR originated in a human donor in good health. V usage is TRBV4-1 and J usage is TRBJ2-7; no clear D. Material: blood. For the CDR3, the DNA is TGCGCCAGCAGCCAAGGTTGGGCCTCCTACGAGCAGTACTTC. It specifies CASSQGWASYEQYF.